This record covers a single T cell receptor (beta chain). Its antigen is as yet unknown. This specimen comes from a study of T cell repertoires in cytomegalovirus infection. V was trimmed by 4 bases and J by 4 bases, leaving 14 bases between them. The CDR3 runs 14 residues. CDR1 is SGDLS and CDR2 is YYNGEE in the germline V gene. Via MiXCR, TCRdb re-called the reads, giving one row per CDR3 protein. Seen here are about 890,000 distinct CDR3 sequences, around 32% observed once, and the top ten hold roughly 13%. The rearrangement uses TRBV9 and TRBJ1-2, with a possible D match to TRBD1 (5 bases). The specimen was cultured CD8+ T cells from PBMCs, collected from culture after CMV antigen stimulation. This TCR was sampled from a human donor in good health (CMV status not recorded). Some clones in this sample may be carry-over from other donors' samples. This chain's CDR3 is CASSPGGGSYGYTF. As DNA, the CDR3 is TGTGCCAGCAGCCCCGGTGGGGGATCCTATGGCTACACCTTC.